The present TCR beta chain was sequenced within a study of the immune and genomic landscape of osteosarcoma (dated by TCRdb to about 2020). About the full investigation: The overall cohort comprised around 49 pediatric and adult patients with high-grade osteosarcoma, with a median age at diagnosis of approximately 27 years (range about 5-90). A couple of samples from the same tumor site were contributed by each of a few patients. The cohort was enriched for poor-risk disease, as unfavorable pathologic response to standard therapy was shown in 73% of the cohort and approximately 69% of the cohort were deceased. To characterize the osteosarcoma immunogenomic landscape, TCR sequencing results were integrated with transcriptome, protein array and immunostaining data. To define immunogenic potential, the study profiled osteosarcoma specimens using whole genome, RNA and T-cell receptor sequencing along with immunohistochemistry and reverse phase protein arrays. The goal of the study was to explain why immune checkpoint inhibitors have shown limited clinical activity in osteosarcoma. In the overall cohort, roughly three fifths of patients were male, and around 80% had localized disease at diagnosis. Study-wide findings and limitations: Sample size was not determined by any statistical method, because osteosarcoma is rare and all possible samples were collected. Rather than matched normal tissue, external data from normal skin and healthy peripheral blood provided the clonality benchmarks. Overall, productive TCR clonality was low, with a mean of 0.09 and a maximum of 0.3, which suggests limited clonal expansion of T cells. TCR productive clonality was higher in the immune-hot C3 cluster than the cold C1 cluster but still low overall. In five cases a single hyperexpanded clone dominated the repertoire, and each of those five cases had fewer than 100 T-cell clonotypes. Alongside the frozen tumor specimens, matched blood was collected from only a couple of patients.

The specimens were post-treatment primary, local recurrence and metastasis tumors obtained from patients with a poor prognosis. TCR beta chain CDR3 regions were immunosequenced with the ImmunoSEQ Assay (Adaptive Biotechnologies). As for how the authors treated the data: TCRB rearrangements, read counts, read proportions and gene usage were exported through the ImmunoSEQ Analyzer platform. T-cell clonality was computed as 1 minus Pielou's evenness on productive rearrangements. Clonal space homeostasis binned clonotypes as rare, small, medium, large or hyperexpanded (0.01 to 1 of the repertoire). TCR productive clonality was compared across immune clusters C1, C2 and C3 using the Wilcoxon rank sum test. This is the immuneACCESS table as TCRdb keeps it, with only in-frame sequences that have V and J called. A part of the clones is gone; compared with another copy, unresolved V genes explain less than half, and the rest is unexplained. That table is the source of V, J and clone size, and D and trimming were worked out from the DNA. Within this sample are 6,000 to 7,000 clones, with around 68% of them counted one time only. The leading ten clones occupy approximately 15% of the sample.

From the cysteine up to the phenylalanine, the CDR3 has a length of 15 residues. Only the CDR3 DNA stays, 45 bases, in frame from base 1. CDR1 LNHNV and CDR2 YYDKDF are derived from the germline V gene (reference sequence). The junction carries 12 bases between V and J, which are trimmed by 0 bases and 4 bases respectively. Points on this clone: Its binding antigen is unknown. No much larger clonotype is one base removed from it; base qualities were not supplied.

The rearrangement joined TRBV15 to TRBJ2-5, with TRBD2 as a weak D call on 6 bases. The TCR comes from a human donor with osteosarcoma. The sample comprised osteosarcoma tumor tissue from the lung. The CDR3 amino acid sequence is: CATSREGGGSETQYF. Read as DNA, the sequence is TGTGCCACCAGCAGAGAGGGAGGCGGCTCAGAGACCCAGTACTTC.